These 3 T cell receptor beta chains came from one sample sequenced in a study of regulatory and conventional T cells in RAG deficiency. Sequencing was performed with immunoSEQ multiplex PCR; in TCRdb, only in-frame clones are kept and a portion is missing. The repertoire holds 25,000 to 35,000 clones, with 85% to 90% as singletons. This sample was shared with a second study, whose subject was regulatory T cells. That paper adds: The primer mix had 52 TRBV and 13 TRBJ primers.

The specimen sequenced was CD8+ T cells sorted from blood. Receptor source: a human donor in good health.

The chain uses TRBV7-6 and TRBJ2-1; D unresolved. This CDR3 has 12 amino acids. Germline loops: CDR1 SGHVS, CDR2 FNYEAQ. Trimming shortened V by 2 bases and J by 8 bases, and 7 bases separated the two germline ends. The CDR3 DNA follows: TGTGCCAGCAGCTTATCTGACTATGAGCAGTTCTTC. Translating it yields CASSLSDYEQFF.

In DNA, the CDR3 is TGTGCCAGCAGCGCCTTCCGATTGGATGAGCAGTTCTTC. As protein: CASSAFRLDEQFF. The rearrangement uses TRBV9 and TRBJ2-1; D not certain. Germline V CDR1 and CDR2: SGDLS, YYNGEE. CDR3 size: 13 residues. Trimming stripped 3 bases from V and 8 bases from J, with 12 bases between.

The rearrangement links TRBV7-9 to TRBJ2-7; D remains ambiguous. Trimming shortened V by 5 bases and J by 2 bases, and 7 bases separated the two germline ends. The V gene's germline CDR1 is SEHNR and CDR2 FQNEAQ (reference sequence). The CDR3 runs 12 residues. DNA of the CDR3: TGTGCCAGCAGCCCCGGCACCTACGAGCAGTACTTC. It is translated as CASSPGTYEQYF.